The rows below give T cell receptor beta chains drawn from one sample of a study of T cell responses to AZD1222 COVID-19 vaccine. TCRdb's table, derived via immunoSEQ multiplex PCR, lists solely in-frame clones and lacks some. The profile shows around 110,000 clones, around 82% of them singletons. The sample in question was peripheral blood, obtained on day 0 of AZD1222 vaccination. The receptor set was obtained from an adult in good health. Each CDR3 is given with its conserved first and last residue. The D gene is left open where the match is weak. Clone size appears in some rows only: once, few, many, or a class for an expanded clone.

v_call	d_call	clone_size	j_call	cdr3_nt	cdr3_aa
TRBV28	-	-	TRBJ1-6	TGTGCCAGCAGGAGAGGAGGGGTTGACTCACCCCTCCACTTT	CASRRGGVDSPLHF
TRBV7-9	-	-	TRBJ2-3	TGTGCCGGGGACTCGGTGGGACACCTAGGCGGTACGCAGTATTTT	CAGDSVGHLGGTQYF
TRBV10-3	-	-	TRBJ1-1	TGTGCTATATCGTTCCAGGGTGCTGAAGCTTTCTTT	CAISFQGAEAFF
TRBV27	TRBD1	-	TRBJ2-7	TGTGCCAGCGGGACAGGGGCCCCCTACGAGCAGTACTTC	CASGTGAPYEQYF
TRBV24-1	TRBD1	-	TRBJ2-7	TGTGCCACCAGTGATCCGACAGGGCTGCCCTACGAGCAGTACTTC	CATSDPTGLPYEQYF
TRBV28	TRBD2	-	TRBJ2-7	TGTGCCAGCTGCGGGAGCCCCTACGAGCAGTACTTC	CASCGSPYEQYF
TRBV9	-	-	TRBJ1-1	TGTGCCAGCAGCGGGGGTGGGCGTAACGCTGAAGCTTTCTTT	CASSGGGRNAEAFF
TRBV18	-	-	TRBJ1-1	TGTGCCAGCTCAGATTGGGGCACTGAAGCTTTCTTT	CASSDWGTEAFF
TRBV19	TRBD1	-	TRBJ2-1	TGTGCCAGAACCTTTTCCCCGGGACAGGGGACTTCCAATGAGCAGTTCTTC	CARTFSPGQGTSNEQFF
TRBV6-5	TRBD1	few	TRBJ2-7	TGTGCCAGCACTAAAAGGACAGGGGTTTCAGGCGAGCAGTACTTC	CASTKRTGVSGEQYF
TRBV9	-	-	TRBJ2-2	TGTGCCAGCAGCGTAGACGGGAGTACCGCCGGGGAGCTGTTTTTT	CASSVDGSTAGELFF
TRBV7-2	-	-	TRBJ2-5	TGTGCCAGCAGCTTAGGAGGGACCAGTCGAGGGGAGACCCAGTACTTC	CASSLGGTSRGETQYF
TRBV6-6	-	few	TRBJ1-2	TGTGCCAGCAGTTCCTCCTCAACTCCCTATGGCTATGGCTACACCTTC	CASSSSSTPYGYGYTF
TRBV5-8	-	few	TRBJ1-2	TGTGCCAGCAGACCACCGGGGGACTATGGCTACACCTTC	CASRPPGDYGYTF